One and the same sample provided the 27 T cell receptor beta chains below, sequenced in a study of T-cell memory formation after mild COVID-19. TCRdb redid the calling of the 5' RACE reads with MiXCR, one entry per CDR3 protein. The table includes about 610,000 distinct CDR3 sequences, around 16% detected once. Source material: PBMCs or a T cell subset sorted from them (not recorded which). The receptors come from an adult woman who had mild COVID-19 (a few samples of this study predate the infection). Cell type and time point are not known.

This clonotype was detected only a few times. The V and J genes are TRBV20-1 and TRBJ2-1; no clear D gene. Trimming left V 5 bases short and J 8 bases short, with 19 bases between. This CDR3 has 14 residues. Germline-derived CDR1 and CDR2 are DFQATT and SNEGSKA (reference sequence). The CDR3 reads CSALTPVAWDEQFF. For the CDR3, the DNA is TGCAGTGCTCTGACCCCTGTCGCGTGGGATGAGCAGTTCTTC.

This clonotype was recorded a few times. The rearrangement joins TRBV20-1 to TRBJ2-3; TRBD1 agrees at 12 bases. Looked up from germline, CDR1 is DFQATT and CDR2 is SNEGSKA (reference sequence). The CDR3 consists of 12 residues. V lost 5 bases to trimming and J lost 10 bases; unmatched junction nucleotides: 4. CDR3 nucleotide sequence: TGCAGTGCTCGGGACAGGGGGCGCGCGCAGTATTTT. Its translation: CSARDRGRAQYF.

The chain joins TRBV25-1 to TRBJ2-3; tentatively, D is TRBD2 (6 bases). The CDR3 is 12 amino acids. V was pared by 11 bases and J by 6 bases, with 15 bases between. Looked up from germline, CDR1 is MGHDK and CDR2 is SYGVNS. The CDR3 region has the DNA TGTGCCGGAGGAGGGAATGGGGATACGCAGTATTTT. Its translation is CAGGGNGDTQYF.

The genes are TRBV7-6 and TRBJ2-5; no reliable D call. CDR3 length equals 13 residues. Trimming cost V 3 bases and J 5 bases, with 10 bases left between them. Germline CDR1 reads SGHVS; CDR2 reads FNYEAQ. The CDR3 sequence: CASSFGASETQYF. The CDR3 nucleotides are TGTGCCAGCAGCTTTGGTGCCTCGGAGACCCAGTACTTC.

V and J are TRBV12-3 or TRBV12-4 and TRBJ1-2, with unresolved D. The ends were cut back, 7 bases at V and 7 bases at J, with 13 bases in the middle. This CDR3 is 12 amino acids long. The CDR3 spells CASKREGGGYTF. Here the CDR3 DNA reads TGTGCCAGCAAGAGGGAGGGTGGTGGCTACACCTTC.

The genes are TRBV30 and TRBJ1-1, with 7 bases lining up with TRBD1. J gave up 4 bases and V 4 bases, and 18 bases lay outside the gene matches. The CDR3 has 17 amino acids. Germline values: CDR1 GTSNPN, CDR2 SVGIG (reference sequence). The CDR3 DNA reads TGTGCCTGGACCTCGAAGGGCGGGAGGGGGCGAGGCACTGAAGCTTTCTTT. Its protein is CAWTSKGGRGRGTEAFF.

This clonotype was observed at least ten times. The V call is TRBV7-9, the J call TRBJ2-3; 8 nucleotides line up with TRBD1. This CDR3 region has 16 residues. V lost 4 bases and J lost 1; bases outside the gene matches: 7. The V gene's germline CDR1 is SEHNR and CDR2 FQNEAQ (reference sequence). The chain's CDR3 is CASSSTGEGGTDTQYF. The CDR3 DNA reads TGTGCCAGCAGCTCGACAGGGGAAGGGGGCACAGATACGCAGTATTTT. The full variable domain, in which reference TRBV7-9 and TRBJ2-3 provide the parts outside the CDR3, is DTGVSQNPRHKITKRGQNVTFRCDPISEHNRLYWYRQTLGQGPEFLTYFQNEAQLEKSRLLSDRFSAERPKGSFSTLEIQRTEQGDSAMYLCASSSTGEGGTDTQYFGPGTRLTVL.

Only a few counts were recorded for this clonotype. This chain uses TRBV12-3 or TRBV12-4 with TRBJ1-3; no clear D gene. This CDR3 region has 15 residues. The V end was cut by 5 bases, the J end by 0 bases, with 11 bases between. In DNA, the CDR3 is TGTGCCAGCAGTCTCGGAACCAACTCTGGAAACACCATATATTTT. Its protein is CASSLGTNSGNTIYF.

This clonotype was seen a handful of times. The chain is built from TRBV12-3 or TRBV12-4 and TRBJ1-5; D remains unclear. This CDR3 region has 15 residues. V lost 10 bases and J 2 bases, leaving 18 bases between the germline ends. This chain's CDR3 is CATSYGEKGNQPQHF. DNA for the CDR3: TGTGCCACTTCGTACGGGGAGAAGGGCAATCAGCCCCAGCATTTT.

The J gene is TRBJ2-3, the V gene TRBV6-5; TRBD2 aligns across 7 bases. After removal of 7 bases from V and 6 bases from J, the junction contained 10 bases not matched to a gene. Germline values: CDR1 MNHEY, CDR2 SVGAGI. The CDR3 sequence is 14 residues long. CDR3 loop: CASTPPGGLDTQYF. The CDR3 coding sequence is TGTGCCAGCACCCCGCCGGGAGGACTGGATACGCAGTATTTT.

The chain joins TRBV13 to TRBJ1-2, with TRBD1 identical over 7 bases. The CDR3 sequence is 15 residues long. Trimming removed 5 bases from V and 2 bases from J; junction bases left unmatched: 8. Per germline, CDR1 PRHDT and CDR2 FYEKMQ (reference sequence). The CDR3 region has the DNA TGTGCCAGCAGCGGTACAGGGGACCGCAACTATGGCTACACCTTC. Translation gives CASSGTGDRNYGYTF.

This chain uses TRBV7-2 with TRBJ2-1; no firm D call. CDR1 SGHTA and CDR2 FQGNSA come from the germline V gene. The CDR3 extends over 17 amino acids. V was clipped by 1 base and J by 0 bases, with 13 bases between them. The CDR3 nucleotides are TGTGCCAGCAGCTTAGACCCGGACGGAAGCTCCTACAATGAGCAGTTCTTC. The encoded protein is CASSLDPDGSSYNEQFF. The full variable domain, its missing parts supplied by reference TRBV7-2 and TRBJ2-1, is GAGVSQSPSNKVTEKGKDVELRCDPISGHTALYWYRQSLGQGLEFLIYFQGNSAPDKSGLPSDRFSAERTGGSVSTLTIQRTQQEDSAVYLCASSLDPDGSSYNEQFFGPGTRLTVL.

This clonotype was observed a handful of times. The CDR3 here is CASSGGLGTDTQYF. CDR3 DNA sequence: TGTGCCAGCTCTGGGGGGCTGGGCACAGATACGCAGTATTTT. V usage is TRBV27 and J usage is TRBJ2-3, with D perhaps assigned TRBD1 or TRBD2 (6 bases each). V was shortened by 8 bases and J by 1 base, with 13 bases between the two germline ends. This CDR3 region has 14 residues. Germline-derived CDR1 and CDR2 are MNHEY and SMNVEV (reference sequence).

CDR3 coding DNA: TGTGCCAGCAGTTTATCTTGGGACAACTATCAGCCCCAGCATTTT. Its translation: CASSLSWDNYQPQHF. This chain links TRBV27 with TRBJ1-5, with D possibly TRBD1 on 6 matching bases. Germline V gives CDR1 MNHEY, CDR2 SMNVEV (reference sequence). V was clipped by 0 bases and J by 5 bases, with 11 bases between them. This CDR3 is 15 amino acids long.

The chain recombines TRBV7-3 with TRBJ1-1, with a weak D call TRBD1 (6 bases). This CDR3 has 13 amino acids. V shed 4 bases and J shed 12 bases, with 18 bases lying between them. Germline assignment: CDR1 SGHTA and CDR2 FQGTGA. The CDR3 nucleotides read TGTGCCAGCAGCTCGACTCTGGGGGCTGGGACTTTCTTT. This gives the protein CASSSTLGAGTFF.

The chain joins TRBV9 to TRBJ2-2; D is unresolved. The CDR3 runs to 11 residues. The germline gives CDR1 SGDLS, CDR2 YYNGEE. V lost 5 bases, J lost 5 bases, and 4 bases lay in between. The CDR3 region has the DNA TGTGCCAGCAGTGTAACCGGGGAGCTGTTTTTT. This encodes CASSVTGELFF.

This chain links TRBV27 with TRBJ1-4; D remains ambiguous. Germline CDR1 reads MNHEY; CDR2 reads SMNVEV (reference sequence). V lost 5 bases and J lost 8, with 9 bases in between. The CDR3 sequence is 12 residues long. CDR3 sequence reads: CASSAFGEKLFF. The DNA for the CDR3 is TGTGCCAGCAGTGCCTTCGGGGAAAAACTGTTTTTT.

The rearrangement joins TRBV4-1 to TRBJ1-6; D is perhaps TRBD1 (6 bases). This CDR3 comprises 15 residues. The V gene lost 3 bases and the J gene lost 4 bases, with 10 bases spanning the gap. In germline, CDR1 is MGHRA, CDR2 YSYEKL. CDR3 loop: CASSQDSSYNSPLHF. CDR3 nucleotide sequence: TGCGCCAGCAGCCAGGACAGCTCATATAATTCACCCCTCCACTTT.

The CDR3 loop is CAGETGTGWGYTF. CDR3 coding DNA: TGTGCCGGGGAAACCGGGACAGGTTGGGGCTACACCTTC. The V call is TRBV6-1, the J call TRBJ1-2, with 8 positions matching TRBD1. After removal of 11 bases from V and 8 bases from J, the junction contained 13 bases not matched to a gene. Germline values: CDR1 MNHNS, CDR2 SASEGT. CDR3 length equals 13 residues.

In this sample, this clonotype turned up a few times. The chain has TRBV15 and TRBJ2-6; a weak D match, TRBD2 (6 bases). Germline loops: CDR1 LNHNV, CDR2 YYDKDF (reference sequence). Trimming took off 0 bases at V and 3 bases at J, with 9 bases between the two ends. The CDR3 spans 16 residues. CDR3 loop: CATSRDQGGGANVLTF. Here the CDR3 DNA reads TGTGCCACCAGCAGAGATCAGGGAGGTGGGGCCAACGTCCTGACTTTC.

This clonotype was recorded a few times. The chain carries TRBV7-3 and TRBJ2-3; perhaps TRBD2 as D (5 bases). The CDR3 has 14 amino acids. Deletions cut 5 bases from V and 6 bases from J, with 15 bases between. Germline V lookup: CDR1 SGHTA, CDR2 FQGTGA. This CDR3 is CASSPTTDTDTQYF. The CDR3 coding sequence is TGTGCCAGCAGCCCGACTACAGATACGGATACGCAGTATTTT.

The chain combines TRBV27 with TRBJ2-2; D remains ambiguous. Per germline, CDR1 MNHEY and CDR2 SMNVEV (reference sequence). The CDR3 consists of 14 residues. V was trimmed by 5 bases and J by 0 bases, leaving 7 bases between them. CDR3 amino acids: CASSLRPNTGELFF. The CDR3 nucleotides read TGTGCCAGCAGTCTCCGGCCGAACACCGGGGAGCTGTTTTTT.

The V and J genes are TRBV12-3 or TRBV12-4 and TRBJ2-1; D is unresolved. V lost 1 base, J lost 2 bases, and 9 bases lay in between. CDR3 size: 15 residues. The CDR3 reads CASSLVGHTYNEQFF. The CDR3 region has the DNA TGTGCCAGCAGTTTAGTGGGCCACACCTACAATGAGCAGTTCTTC.

This clonotype has only a few counts. J is TRBJ2-7 and V is TRBV18; D might be TRBD1 (6 bases). This CDR3 spans 12 amino acids. From germline, CDR1 is KGHSH and CDR2 LQKENI. V was cut by 4 bases and J by 7 bases, with 11 bases left in between. CDR3 protein: CASSRDRSEQYF. In DNA, the CDR3 is TGTGCCAGCTCACGCGACAGGTCAGAGCAGTACTTC.

This clonotype was counted once. The chain joins TRBV6-5 to TRBJ2-7; a possible D gene is TRBD2 (6 bases). V lost 6 bases, J lost 10 bases, and 31 bases lay in between. Germline CDR1 and CDR2: MNHEY and SVGAGI. The length of the CDR3 is 17 residues. The CDR3 nucleotides are TGTGCCAGCAGAGCTTTCGAGGGTGGGGGGTTTCCAAGCAACCAGTACTTC. Its translation: CASRAFEGGGFPSNQYF.

This clonotype turned up a few times. The rearrangement joins TRBV7-8 to TRBJ1-2; 9 positions match TRBD1. The CDR3 loop spans 14 amino acids. Germline V gene lookup returns CDR1 SGHVS and CDR2 FQNEAQ. Trimming at V came to 1 base and at J to 8 bases, leaving 5 bases not matched to a gene. CDR3 protein: CASSLGDRVIGYTF. Here the CDR3 DNA reads TGTGCCAGCAGCTTAGGGGACAGGGTAATCGGCTACACCTTC.

This clonotype has more than one count but fewer than ten. The rearrangement links TRBV5-6 to TRBJ2-4, with 8 bases that match TRBD2. Germline V gene lookup returns CDR1 SGHDT and CDR2 YYEEEE. V lost 4 bases to trimming and J lost 5 bases; unmatched junction nucleotides: 2. This CDR3 has 13 residues. The CDR3 DNA reads TGTGCCAGCAGCCCGGGACTAGAAAACATTCAGTACTTC. Encoded protein: CASSPGLENIQYF.